The rows below give T cell receptor beta chains drawn from one sample of a study of read filtering for tumor transcriptome and immune sequencing. MiXCR was run by TCRdb on the reads, yielding one entry per CDR3 protein. The sample lists 85,000 to 100,000 distinct CDR3 sequences; roughly 21% were seen once. What was sequenced was a population of CD138-negative cells sorted from bone marrow. The receptors stem from a donor at least 40 years old with multiple myeloma. Each CDR3 is given with its conserved first and last residue. Each record gives: J gene, V gene, CDR3 protein.

j_call: TRBJ2-4; v_call: TRBV28; cdr3_aa: CASSQDYMRIQYF
j_call: TRBJ1-6; v_call: TRBV4-1; cdr3_aa: CASSQTSSYNSPLHF
j_call: TRBJ1-6; v_call: TRBV12-3/TRBV12-4; cdr3_aa: CASSLRHYNSPLHF
j_call: TRBJ2-5; v_call: TRBV2; cdr3_aa: CASIPSGGKKTQYF
j_call: TRBJ2-7; v_call: TRBV18; cdr3_aa: CASSPQGAVGEQYF
j_call: TRBJ2-3; v_call: TRBV11-2; cdr3_aa: CASSFGQGGTDTQYF
j_call: TRBJ2-1; v_call: TRBV2; cdr3_aa: CASSASSGGQPYNEQFF
j_call: TRBJ2-1; v_call: TRBV7-6; cdr3_aa: CASSLDGDNEQLF
j_call: TRBJ2-1; v_call: TRBV14; cdr3_aa: CASSLTGYEQFF
j_call: TRBJ1-5; v_call: TRBV15; cdr3_aa: CATAEEGYGQPQHF
j_call: TRBJ2-6; v_call: TRBV2; cdr3_aa: CASSAQPGANVLTF
j_call: TRBJ2-1; v_call: TRBV5-4; cdr3_aa: CASSQAGTGYRAGYNEQFF
j_call: TRBJ1-5; v_call: TRBV28; cdr3_aa: CASSLQGQPQHF
j_call: TRBJ1-1; v_call: TRBV7-9; cdr3_aa: CASSPRPTGMNTEAFF
j_call: TRBJ1-4; v_call: TRBV7-2; cdr3_aa: CASSLTRPPNEKLFF
j_call: TRBJ2-1; v_call: TRBV9; cdr3_aa: CASGQAKEDEQFF
j_call: TRBJ2-4; v_call: TRBV28; cdr3_aa: CASRKGFGKNIQYF
j_call: TRBJ1-1; v_call: TRBV20-1; cdr3_aa: CSVRPNPGVFTEAFF
j_call: TRBJ2-5; v_call: TRBV5-1; cdr3_aa: CASSFRNAQETQYF
j_call: TRBJ1-1; v_call: TRBV6-5; cdr3_aa: CASRPPGGEEAFF
j_call: TRBJ2-1; v_call: TRBV27; cdr3_aa: CASRTDNEQFF
j_call: TRBJ2-2; v_call: TRBV14; cdr3_aa: CASSQVLGTGELFF
j_call: TRBJ1-3; v_call: TRBV20-1; cdr3_aa: CSARGTPSDPSGNTIYF
j_call: TRBJ2-5; v_call: TRBV2; cdr3_aa: CASSPRLAGGIKETQYF
j_call: TRBJ2-3; v_call: TRBV2; cdr3_aa: CASAGLDGEISTDTQYF
j_call: TRBJ2-5; v_call: TRBV7-2; cdr3_aa: CASSTWITQYF
j_call: TRBJ2-7; v_call: TRBV7-9; cdr3_aa: CASHPLTEQYF
j_call: TRBJ2-3; v_call: TRBV5-1; cdr3_aa: CASSLTSQGVTDTQYF
j_call: TRBJ2-2; v_call: TRBV28; cdr3_aa: CATYRAGGLSGELFF
j_call: TRBJ2-5; v_call: TRBV20-1; cdr3_aa: CSATLPGRETQYF
j_call: TRBJ2-5; v_call: TRBV12-3/TRBV12-4; cdr3_aa: CASSIAGTQETQYF
j_call: TRBJ1-1; v_call: TRBV27; cdr3_aa: CASGSGVKKTEAFF
j_call: TRBJ2-3; v_call: TRBV28; cdr3_aa: CASTPPEAAADTQYF
j_call: TRBJ2-4; v_call: TRBV2; cdr3_aa: CASSYIGIGKNIQYF
j_call: TRBJ2-3; v_call: TRBV20-1; cdr3_aa: CSAGGASGGPTDTQYF
j_call: TRBJ1-2; v_call: TRBV18; cdr3_aa: CASSHLGGRLVGYTF
j_call: TRBJ2-7; v_call: TRBV2; cdr3_aa: CASSGTGEQYF
j_call: TRBJ2-7; v_call: TRBV28; cdr3_aa: CASDTGNEQYF
j_call: TRBJ1-1; v_call: TRBV3-1; cdr3_aa: CASLQGGEAFF
j_call: TRBJ1-4; v_call: TRBV28; cdr3_aa: CASRDSNEKLFF
j_call: TRBJ2-7; v_call: TRBV27; cdr3_aa: CACSLTVQATYEQYF
j_call: TRBJ2-2; v_call: TRBV7-2; cdr3_aa: CASSSTGTLKTGELFF
j_call: TRBJ2-5; v_call: TRBV5-1; cdr3_aa: CASSSRLIQGNQETQYF
j_call: TRBJ2-5; v_call: TRBV3-1; cdr3_aa: CASRRQDTETQYF
j_call: TRBJ1-1; v_call: TRBV29-1; cdr3_aa: CSVGRTDTEAFF